Below, 19 T cell receptor beta chains from the same sample are listed, as sequenced in a study of T-cell memory formation after mild COVID-19 (dated by TCRdb to about 2021). The library was produced with 5' RACE. The instrument given in TCRdb is Illumina NovaSeq 6000. In TCRdb, the public reads were trimmed at Q25 with fastp and aligned with MiXCR, with productive beta chains retained. Rows are unified per CDR3 protein, each entry keeping the most common DNA and genes. Present in this sample are 300,000 to 400,000 distinct CDR3 sequences, 10% to 15% of which were seen just once. Jointly, the top ten make up around 21% of the sample. The sequencing sample was made of PBMCs or a T cell subset sorted from them (not recorded which). The receptors here all came from a man aged 18 to 29 who had mild COVID-19 (a few samples of this study predate the infection). The sample titles of this study are shuffled in the database, so cell type and time point are left out; the donor was told from shared clones.

This clonotype came up a few times. The chain recombines TRBV2 with TRBJ1-5; D is ambiguous. From germline, CDR1 is SNHLY and CDR2 FYNNEI. Trimming cost V 6 bases and J 1 base, with 13 bases left between them. The CDR3 has 15 residues. The CDR3 loop reads CASRGIRASNQPQHF. DNA for the CDR3: TGTGCCAGCAGGGGGATTCGGGCCAGCAATCAGCCCCAGCATTTT.

At least ten counts were recorded for this clonotype. One end of the junction is discordant with germline, which a read error may explain. V and J are TRBV5-1 and TRBJ2-1; D is undetermined. CDR1 and CDR2 from the germline V gene are SGHRS and YFSETQ. This CDR3 is built from 13 residues. This chain's CDR3 is CASSLGTYNEQFF. The DNA of the CDR3 is TGTGCCAGCAGCTTGGGAACCTACAATGAGCAGTTCTTC.

At least ten counts were recorded for this clonotype. The J gene is TRBJ2-5, the V gene TRBV9; D unclear. This CDR3 is 13 amino acids long. CDR1 SGDLS and CDR2 YYNGEE come from the germline V gene. V was pared by 0 bases and J by 3 bases, with 6 bases between. CDR3 DNA sequence: TGTGCCAGCAGCGTAGGTGCCGAAGAGACCCAGTACTTC. It is translated as CASSVGAEETQYF.

The genes are TRBV5-4 and TRBJ2-7, with D possibly matching TRBD2 (5 bases). The CDR3 sequence is 14 residues long. Per the germline V gene, CDR1 is SGHNT and CDR2 is YYREEE (reference sequence). Between the trimmed V and J ends, which lost 3 bases and 4 bases, there was a span of 14 bases. CDR3 residues: CASSSNTSPYEQYV. The CDR3 DNA reads TGTGCCAGCAGCTCCAATACTAGTCCGTACGAGCAGTACGTC.

This clonotype was seen more than once but under ten times. J is TRBJ1-5 and V is TRBV12-3 or TRBV12-4; 10 bases fit TRBD1. With 8 bases clipped from V and 2 bases from J, the junction kept 3 bases outside the gene matches. The CDR3 covers 14 residues. The CDR3 DNA reads TGTGCCAGCGGGGACAGGGGCGGCAATCAGCCCCAGCATTTT. Translating gives CASGDRGGNQPQHF.

This clonotype was observed a handful of times. V usage is TRBV28 and J usage is TRBJ2-3; D is possibly TRBD2 (6 bases). Germline lookup yields CDR1 MDHEN and CDR2 SYDVKM. The CDR3 loop spans 14 amino acids. V was trimmed by 11 bases and J by 5 bases, leaving 20 bases between them. CDR3 loop: CALAPAGWGDTQYF. The CDR3 DNA follows: TGTGCCCTAGCCCCGGCGGGGTGGGGAGATACGCAGTATTTT.

The chain recombines TRBV20-1 with TRBJ2-5; TRBD2 matches 15 bases. The CDR3 extends over 15 amino acids. CDR1 and CDR2 (germline): DFQATT, SNEGSKA (reference sequence). V gave up 0 bases and J gave up 10 bases; unmatched junction bases: 6. The CDR3: CSAREEGLAGGSQYF. The CDR3 DNA reads as TGCAGTGCTAGAGAAGAGGGACTAGCGGGGGGTAGCCAGTACTTC.

This sequence joins TRBV5-1 and TRBJ2-7; a possible D gene is TRBD1 (5 bases). Per germline, CDR1 SGHRS and CDR2 YFSETQ. This CDR3 region has 13 residues. Trimming took off 1 base at V and 5 bases at J, with 10 bases between the two ends. CDR3 DNA sequence: TGCGCCAGCAGCTTGTCAGGGATCGACGAGCAGTACGTC. Its translation: CASSLSGIDEQYV.

The chain recombines TRBV12-3 or TRBV12-4 with TRBJ1-5, with TRBD1 as a possible D gene (6 bases). V gave up 5 bases and J gave up 6 bases, with 11 bases separating them. The CDR3 is 13 amino acids. The CDR3 is CASSTGQLQPQHF. DNA for the CDR3: TGTGCCAGCAGTACTGGACAGCTTCAGCCCCAGCATTTT.

The sample holds a few counts of this clonotype. The V and J genes are TRBV28 and TRBJ2-3, with TRBD1 matching 8 bases. This CDR3 spans 18 amino acids. CDR1 MDHEN and CDR2 SYDVKM come from the germline V gene. V dropped 4 bases and J dropped 2; count of bases not matched to a gene: 14. This CDR3 is CASSSGTGRPLNTDTQYF. The CDR3 DNA sequence: TGTGCCAGCAGTTCCGGGACAGGCCGGCCTCTCAACACAGATACGCAGTATTTT.

This clonotype was counted at least ten times. The chain uses TRBV7-2 and TRBJ1-2, with D possibly matching TRBD1 (5 bases). V was clipped by 5 bases and J by 6 bases, with 22 bases between them. From germline, CDR1 is SGHTA and CDR2 FQGNSA. The CDR3 length is 16 residues. CDR3 loop: CASSPQPPGLGDGYTF. CDR3 DNA: TGTGCCAGCAGCCCACAACCGCCGGGGCTGGGGGATGGCTACACCTTC.

This clonotype has just a few counts. V gene TRBV4-3 combines with J gene TRBJ2-1, with 8 nucleotides matching TRBD1. This CDR3 comprises 14 residues. The J segment lost 8 bases and the V segment lost 3 bases, leaving 6 bases of the junction unmatched. The germline V gene encodes CDR1 LGHNA and CDR2 YSLEER. CDR3 protein: CASSQGRGLYEQFF. In nucleotides, the CDR3 is TGCGCCAGCAGCCAGGGCAGGGGGCTATATGAGCAGTTCTTC.

The chain links TRBV12-3 or TRBV12-4 to TRBJ2-1, with D possibly matching TRBD2 (7 bases). The CDR3 has 15 residues. With 3 bases removed from V and 4 bases from J, the gap between germline ends came to 13 bases. The CDR3 protein is CASSLSQGGYNEQFF. DNA of the CDR3: TGTGCCAGCAGTTTGTCACAGGGAGGGTACAATGAGCAGTTCTTC.

This clonotype was detected only a few times. The chain couples TRBV4-2 to TRBJ2-1, with a weak D call TRBD2 (5 bases). CDR3 length: 17 residues. CDR1 is LGHNA, CDR2 YNFKEQ, per germline. V was trimmed by 1 base and J by 0 bases, leaving 13 bases between them. Here the CDR3 reads CASSQGLGRPSYNEQFF. The CDR3 region has the DNA TGTGCCAGCAGCCAAGGGCTGGGGAGACCCTCCTACAATGAGCAGTTCTTC.

This clonotype was observed many times. V usage is TRBV10-3 and J usage is TRBJ2-7, with D unclear. Germline CDR1 is ENHRY and CDR2 is SYGVKD. Trimming shortened V by 2 bases and J by 2 bases, and 10 bases separated the two germline ends. The CDR3 totals 14 residues. DNA of the CDR3: TGTGCCATCAGTGAGCGGGCAGAAACCTACGAGCAGTACTTC. Amino acid sequence: CAISERAETYEQYF.

This clonotype has at least ten counts. The chain is built from TRBV5-1 and TRBJ2-3; TRBD2 agrees at 8 bases. This CDR3 spans 16 amino acids. Per germline, CDR1 SGHRS and CDR2 YFSETQ. The V and J ends lost 4 bases and 4 bases, in that order; junction bases with no gene match: 11. CDR3 nucleotides: TGCGCCAGCAGCCCCAGTATAGCGGGGTTCCCAGATACGCAGTATTTT. Protein: CASSPSIAGFPDTQYF.

The V and J genes are TRBV20-1 and TRBJ2-7, with D perhaps TRBD1 (6 bases). The V and J ends lost 3 bases and 3 bases respectively, with 15 bases between them. The CDR3 totals 14 residues. CDR1 and CDR2 (germline): DFQATT, SNEGSKA (reference sequence). CDR3 protein: CSARNSGQFYEQYF. For the CDR3, the DNA is TGCAGTGCTAGGAATTCAGGACAGTTCTACGAGCAGTACTTC.

The sample holds a few counts of this clonotype. The rearrangement links TRBV7-2 to TRBJ2-3; 9 bases match TRBD1. The CDR3 totals 14 residues. CDR1 SGHTA and CDR2 FQGNSA come from the germline V gene. After removal of 5 bases from V and 5 bases from J, the junction contained 5 bases not matched to a gene. CDR3 sequence: CASSGGQGRDTQYF. The CDR3 DNA sequence: TGTGCCAGCAGCGGAGGACAGGGGAGAGATACGCAGTATTTT.

This clonotype has more than one count but fewer than ten. The chain combines TRBV6-6 with TRBJ2-3; 7 bases match TRBD2. Looked up from germline, CDR1 is MNHNY and CDR2 is SVGAGI (reference sequence). The CDR3 contains 16 residues. The ends lost 7 bases at V and 3 bases at J; junction bases unmatched: 13. CDR3 in amino acids: CASKGGAGSLTDTQYF. The DNA of the CDR3 is TGTGCCAGCAAGGGAGGGGCAGGGAGTTTAACAGATACGCAGTATTTT.